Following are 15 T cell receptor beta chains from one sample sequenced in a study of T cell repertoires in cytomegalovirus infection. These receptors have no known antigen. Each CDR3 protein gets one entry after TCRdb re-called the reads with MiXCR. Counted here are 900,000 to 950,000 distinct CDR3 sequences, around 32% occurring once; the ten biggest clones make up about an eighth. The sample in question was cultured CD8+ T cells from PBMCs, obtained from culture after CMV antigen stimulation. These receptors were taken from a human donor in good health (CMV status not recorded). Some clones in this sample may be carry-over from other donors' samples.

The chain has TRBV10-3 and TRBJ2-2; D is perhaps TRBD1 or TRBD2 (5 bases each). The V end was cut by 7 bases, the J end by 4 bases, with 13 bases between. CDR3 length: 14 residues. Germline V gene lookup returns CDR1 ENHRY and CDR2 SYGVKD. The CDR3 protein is CAIKIWGTTGELFF. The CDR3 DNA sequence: TGTGCCATCAAGATTTGGGGGACCACCGGGGAGCTGTTTTTT.

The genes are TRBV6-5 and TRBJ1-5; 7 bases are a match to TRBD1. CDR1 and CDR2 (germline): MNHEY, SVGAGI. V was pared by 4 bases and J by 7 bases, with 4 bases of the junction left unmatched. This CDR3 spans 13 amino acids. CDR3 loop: CASSSNRGQPQHF. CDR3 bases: TGTGCCAGCAGTTCTAACAGGGGCCAGCCCCAGCATTTT.

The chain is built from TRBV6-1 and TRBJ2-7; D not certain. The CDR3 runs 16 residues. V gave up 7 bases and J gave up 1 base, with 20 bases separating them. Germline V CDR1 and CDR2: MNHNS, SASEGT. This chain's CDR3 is CASTFRDGLYSYEQYF. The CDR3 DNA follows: TGTGCCAGCACCTTCCGAGACGGATTATATTCCTACGAGCAGTACTTC.

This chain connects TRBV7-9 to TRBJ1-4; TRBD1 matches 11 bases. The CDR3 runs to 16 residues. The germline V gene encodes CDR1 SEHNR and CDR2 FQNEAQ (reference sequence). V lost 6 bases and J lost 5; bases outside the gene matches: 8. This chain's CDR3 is CASSWTGGRTNEKLFF. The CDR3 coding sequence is TGTGCCAGCAGTTGGACAGGGGGCCGCACAAATGAAAAACTGTTTTTT.

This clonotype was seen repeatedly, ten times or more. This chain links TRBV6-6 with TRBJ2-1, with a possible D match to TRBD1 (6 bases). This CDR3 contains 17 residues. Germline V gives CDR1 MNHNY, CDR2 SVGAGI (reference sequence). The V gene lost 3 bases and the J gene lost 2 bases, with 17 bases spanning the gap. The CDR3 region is CASSYAVGDITYNEQFF. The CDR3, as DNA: TGTGCCAGCAGTTATGCGGTGGGGGACATAACCTACAATGAGCAGTTCTTC.

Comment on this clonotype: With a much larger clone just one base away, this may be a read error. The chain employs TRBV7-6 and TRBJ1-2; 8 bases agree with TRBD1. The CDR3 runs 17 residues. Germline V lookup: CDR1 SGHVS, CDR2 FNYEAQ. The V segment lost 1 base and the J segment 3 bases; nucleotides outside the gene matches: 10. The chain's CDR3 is CASSLGMVGQVDYGYTF. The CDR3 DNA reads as TGTGCCAGCAGCTTAGGTATGGTGGGACAGGTCGACTATGGCTACACCTTC.

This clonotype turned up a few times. Here the CDR3 reads CASSLDGGHQPQHF. CDR3 DNA sequence: TGTGCCAGCAGCTTAGACGGCGGGCATCAGCCCCAGCATTTT. The chain recombines TRBV7-2 with TRBJ1-5; no reliable D call. V was shortened by 1 base and J by 5 bases, with 9 bases between the two germline ends. The CDR3 consists of 14 residues. CDR1 is SGHTA and CDR2 is FQGNSA in the germline V gene.

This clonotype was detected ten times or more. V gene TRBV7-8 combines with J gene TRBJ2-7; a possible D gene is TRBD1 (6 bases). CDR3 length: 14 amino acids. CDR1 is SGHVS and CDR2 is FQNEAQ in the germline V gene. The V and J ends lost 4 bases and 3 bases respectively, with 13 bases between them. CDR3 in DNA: TGTGCCAGCAGCTCGGGACATGGACTCTACGAGCAGTACTTC. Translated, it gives CASSSGHGLYEQYF. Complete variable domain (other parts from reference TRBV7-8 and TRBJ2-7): GAGVSQSPRYKVAKRGQDVALRCDPISGHVSLFWYQQALGQGPEFLTYFQNEAQLDKSGLPSDRFFAERPEGSVSTLKIQRTQQEDSAVYLCASSSGHGLYEQYFGPGTRLTVT.

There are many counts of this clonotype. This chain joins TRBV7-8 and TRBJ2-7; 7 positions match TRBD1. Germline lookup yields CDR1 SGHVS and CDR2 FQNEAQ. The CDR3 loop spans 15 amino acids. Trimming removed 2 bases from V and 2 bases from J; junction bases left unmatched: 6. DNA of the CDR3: TGTGCCAGCAGCTTATCCCGGACAGGCGCCTACGAGCAGTACGTC. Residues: CASSLSRTGAYEQYV.

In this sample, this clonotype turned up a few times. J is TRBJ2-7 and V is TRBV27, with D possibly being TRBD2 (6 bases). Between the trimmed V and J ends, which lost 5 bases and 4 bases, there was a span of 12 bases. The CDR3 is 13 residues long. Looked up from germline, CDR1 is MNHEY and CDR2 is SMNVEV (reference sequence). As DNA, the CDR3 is TGTGCCAGCAGTGCCCTGGAGGGATACGAGCAGTACGTC. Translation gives CASSALEGYEQYV.

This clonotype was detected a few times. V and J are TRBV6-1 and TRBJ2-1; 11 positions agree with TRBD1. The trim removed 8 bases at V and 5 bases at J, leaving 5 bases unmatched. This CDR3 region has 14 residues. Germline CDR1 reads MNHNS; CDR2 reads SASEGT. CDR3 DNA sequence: TGTGCCAGCCGGGACAGGGGGAAGAACAATGAGCAGTTCTTC. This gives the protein CASRDRGKNNEQFF.

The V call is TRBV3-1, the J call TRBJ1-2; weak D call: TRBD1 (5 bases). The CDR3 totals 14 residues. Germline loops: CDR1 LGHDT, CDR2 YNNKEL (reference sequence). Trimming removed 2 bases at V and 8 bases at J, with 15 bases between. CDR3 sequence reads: CASSQTGGADGYTF. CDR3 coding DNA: TGTGCCAGCAGCCAAACGGGGGGAGCGGACGGCTACACCTTC.

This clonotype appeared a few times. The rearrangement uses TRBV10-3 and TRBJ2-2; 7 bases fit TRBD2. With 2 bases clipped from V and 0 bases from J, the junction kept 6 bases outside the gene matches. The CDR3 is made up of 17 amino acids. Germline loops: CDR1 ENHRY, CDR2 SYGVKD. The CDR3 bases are TGTGCCATCAGTGAGCCCCGGGAGGTAGCGAACACCGGGGAGCTGTTTTTT. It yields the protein CAISEPREVANTGELFF.

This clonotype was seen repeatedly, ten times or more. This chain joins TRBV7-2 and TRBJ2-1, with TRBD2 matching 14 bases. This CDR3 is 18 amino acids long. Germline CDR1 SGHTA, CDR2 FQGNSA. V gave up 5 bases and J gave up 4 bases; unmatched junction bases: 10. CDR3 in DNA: TGTGCCAGCAGCGCGACTAGCGGGGGGGGTCCTTTTTACAATGAGCAGTTCTTC. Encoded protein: CASSATSGGGPFYNEQFF.

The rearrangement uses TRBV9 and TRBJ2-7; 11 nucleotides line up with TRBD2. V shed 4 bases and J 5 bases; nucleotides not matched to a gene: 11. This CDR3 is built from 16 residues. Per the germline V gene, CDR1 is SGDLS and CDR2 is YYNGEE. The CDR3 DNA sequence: TGTGCCAGCAGCCGCGCTAGCGGGGGGCCTGTCAACGAGCAGTACTTC. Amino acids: CASSRASGGPVNEQYF. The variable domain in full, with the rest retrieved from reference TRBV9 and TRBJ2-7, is DSGVTQTPKHLITATGQRVTLRCSPRSGDLSVYWYQQSLDQGLQFLIQYYNGEERAKGNILERFSAQQFPDLHSELNLSSLELGDSALYFCASSRASGGPVNEQYFGPGTRLTVT.